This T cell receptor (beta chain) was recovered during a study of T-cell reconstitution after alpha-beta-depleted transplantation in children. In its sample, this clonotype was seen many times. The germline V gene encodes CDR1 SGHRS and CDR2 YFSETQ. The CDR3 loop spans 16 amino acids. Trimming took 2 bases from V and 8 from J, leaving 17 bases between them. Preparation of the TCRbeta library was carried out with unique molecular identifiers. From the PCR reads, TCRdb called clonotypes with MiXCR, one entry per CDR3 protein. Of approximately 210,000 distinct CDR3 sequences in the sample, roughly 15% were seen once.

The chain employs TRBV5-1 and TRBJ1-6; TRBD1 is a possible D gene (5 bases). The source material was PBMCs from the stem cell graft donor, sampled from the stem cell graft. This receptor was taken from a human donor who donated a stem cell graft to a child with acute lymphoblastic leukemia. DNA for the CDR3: TGCGCCAGCAGCTTTGCCCGTCCAGGGTATGATTCACCCCTCCACTTT. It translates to CASSFARPGYDSPLHF.